This T cell receptor (beta chain) was sequenced during a study of response to subunit inactivated influenza vaccine. TCRdb redid the calling of the RT-PCR reads with MiXCR, one entry per CDR3 protein. The data hold 150,000 to 200,000 distinct CDR3 sequences, with about an eighth observed a single time. There are a few counts of this clonotype. V shed 0 bases and J shed 0 bases, with 9 bases lying between them. This CDR3 region has 16 residues. The germline V gene encodes CDR1 SGHDN and CDR2 FVKESK. These data were also reused for a study on T cells expressing NK-cell markers. That report notes: What made the TCR beta cDNA was 5'RACE template switching with UMIs. It was sorted CD3+CD56-NKG2C+, CD3+CD56+NKG2C- and CD3+CD56+NKG2C+ T cells that provided the TCR beta repertoires. For four donors, these clonotypes were likewise the leading ones in the CD3+CD56-NKG2C+ fraction.

The sequenced sample was CD8+ T cells sorted from PBMCs, obtained 11 to 12 days after vaccination. This TCR was recovered from a man aged 45-65 years who received an inactivated influenza vaccine. The J gene is TRBJ1-3, the V gene TRBV14; no clear D. CDR3 loop: CASSQDFGLSGNTIYF. DNA for the CDR3: TGTGCCAGCAGCCAAGATTTTGGCCTCTCTGGAAACACCATATATTTT.